The 16 T cell receptor beta chains below were found in one sample sequenced in a study of technical replicates of blood from four donors. Repertoires were generated with immunoSEQ multiplex PCR, while TCRdb's copy carries only in-frame clones and drops some. The sample has nearly 80,000 clones; around 90% are singletons. Material: T cells isolated from PBMCs. Receptor source: a human donor in good health.

This clone has just one count. This CDR3 reads CASSLMADSYEQYF. The CDR3 DNA sequence: TGTGCCAGCAGCTTAATGGCGGATTCCTACGAGCAGTACTTC. The chain couples TRBV7-9 to TRBJ2-7; D ambiguous. This CDR3 contains 14 residues. CDR1 is SEHNR, CDR2 FQNEAQ, per germline (reference sequence). V lost 2 bases and J lost 1, with 9 bases in between. Using reference TRBV7-9 and TRBJ2-7 for the parts outside the CDR3, the full variable domain is DTGVSQNPRHKITKRGQNVTFRCDPISEHNRLYWYRQTLGQGPEFLTYFQNEAQLEKSRLLSDRFSAERPKGSFSTLEIQRTEQGDSAMYLCASSLMADSYEQYFGPGTRLTVT.

The V gene is TRBV6-4, the J gene TRBJ1-1, with 7 bases that match TRBD1. CDR1 is MRHNA, CDR2 SNTAGT, per germline. The CDR3 is 15 amino acids. Trimming removed 0 bases from V and 1 base from J; junction bases left unmatched: 2. CDR3 sequence (DNA): TGTGCCAGCAGTGACTCGGGGACAGAGAACACTGAAGCTTTCTTT. Its protein product is CASSDSGTENTEAFF.

The chain carries TRBV13 and TRBJ2-7, with D tentatively TRBD1 (6 bases). Germline V gene sequence: CDR1 PRHDT, CDR2 FYEKMQ (reference sequence). The V gene lost 7 bases and the J gene lost 0 bases, with 13 bases spanning the gap. This CDR3 contains 14 residues. The DNA for the CDR3 is TGTGCCAGCACCCAGGGGCGGAGCTCCTACGAGCAGTACTTC. It yields the protein CASTQGRSSYEQYF.

This clone was recorded once. J is TRBJ1-1 and V is TRBV2; 7 bases agree with TRBD1. Per the germline V gene, CDR1 is SNHLY and CDR2 is FYNNEI. There are 13 residues in the CDR3. The J segment lost 7 bases and the V segment lost 6 bases, leaving 8 bases of the junction unmatched. The CDR3: CASRTGQAVEAFF. Here the CDR3 DNA reads TGTGCCAGCAGGACAGGGCAGGCAGTTGAAGCTTTCTTT. The whole variable domain, filled in from reference TRBV2 and TRBJ1-1, reads EPEVTQTPSHQVTQMGQEVILRCVPISNHLYFYWYRQILGQKVEFLVSFYNNEISEKSEIFDDQFSVERPDGSNFTLKIRSTKLEDSAMYFCASRTGQAVEAFFGQGTRLTVV.

This clone was seen once. The V and J genes are TRBV19 and TRBJ2-1, with 9 bases matching TRBD2. The CDR3 length is 16 residues. V shed 5 bases, J shed 6 bases, and the junction held 11 bases outside the gene matches. From germline, CDR1 is LNHDA and CDR2 SQIVND (reference sequence). The CDR3 DNA reads TGTGCCAGTAGTTGGCAGACTAGCGGAGTATCCAATGAGCAGTTCTTC. The encoded protein is CASSWQTSGVSNEQFF.

This clone was picked up one time. J is TRBJ1-4 and V is TRBV27, with D unresolved. V dropped 10 bases and J dropped 5 bases, with 17 bases sitting between them. The germline gives CDR1 MNHEY, CDR2 SMNVEV (reference sequence). The CDR3 is made up of 14 amino acids. The CDR3 protein is CATCVSLGNEKLFF. As DNA, the CDR3 is TGTGCCACCTGCGTTTCCCTAGGCAATGAAAAACTGTTTTTT.

The CDR3 nucleotides read TGTGCCAGCAGTTTCGTGGGCAGGGGGGCTGGAAACACCATATATTTT. Its protein is CASSFVGRGAGNTIYF. The chain couples TRBV7-2 to TRBJ1-3, with 7 bases matching TRBD1. Germline V gene data show CDR1 as SGHTA and CDR2 as FQGNSA. V was pared by 6 bases and J by 2 bases, with 10 bases of the junction left unmatched. The CDR3 loop spans 16 amino acids.

The chain combines TRBV19 with TRBJ1-1, with D possibly being TRBD1 (5 bases). The V end lost 6 bases, the J end lost 3 bases, and 11 bases lay between the germline ends. Germline CDR1 is LNHDA and CDR2 is SQIVND (reference sequence). This CDR3 has 13 amino acids. The DNA for the CDR3 is TGTGCCAGTAGGAAGGGGTCCTACACTGAAGCTTTCTTT. Translating it yields CASRKGSYTEAFF.

This clone is labeled medium-sized. J is TRBJ2-2 and V is TRBV6-5, with D perhaps matching TRBD1 (6 bases). CDR1 is MNHEY, CDR2 SVGAGI, per germline. The CDR3 consists of 14 residues. V dropped 8 bases and J dropped 3 bases, with 13 bases sitting between them. This chain's CDR3 is CASARGEDTGELFF. As DNA, the CDR3 is TGTGCCAGCGCCAGGGGCGAAGACACCGGGGAGCTGTTTTTT.

The chain has TRBV11-2 and TRBJ2-2, with D possibly TRBD1 on 6 matching bases. In germline, CDR1 is SGHAT, CDR2 FQNNGV. This CDR3 has 15 residues. V gave up 5 bases and J gave up 8 bases, with 18 bases separating them. In nucleotides, the CDR3 is TGTGCCAGCAGCGCTCCCAAGACAGGTCGAGGGGAGCTGTTTTTT. Its translation is CASSAPKTGRGELFF.

This rearrangement joins TRBV6-6 to TRBJ1-2; TRBD1 matches 8 bases. The germline gives CDR1 MNHNY, CDR2 SVGAGI (reference sequence). Trimming took 4 bases from V and 1 from J; bases not matched to a gene: 5. This CDR3 is built from 15 residues. The CDR3 sequence: CASSSGTGFNYGYTF. CDR3 nucleotides: TGTGCCAGCAGTTCCGGGACAGGATTTAACTATGGCTACACCTTC.

This rearrangement joins TRBV7-3 to TRBJ2-7, with TRBD2 identical over 7 bases. Germline loops: CDR1 SGHTA, CDR2 FQGTGA. Losses at the gene ends were 4 bases for V and 3 bases for J; bases not matched to a gene: 6. CDR3 size: 14 residues. In DNA, the CDR3 is TGTGCCAGCAGCTCCGGGACTACCGTCTACGAGCAGTACTTC. Residues: CASSSGTTVYEQYF.

The chain links TRBV2 to TRBJ1-1, with 7 bases identical to TRBD1. The length of the CDR3 is 13 residues. Germline V CDR1 and CDR2: SNHLY, FYNNEI. V was clipped by 8 bases and J by 0 bases; unmatched bases: 3. The CDR3 here is CASEGQMNTEAFF. The CDR3 nucleotides read TGTGCCAGCGAGGGACAGATGAACACTGAAGCTTTCTTT.

A single count supports this clone. The DNA is omitted, as the CDR3 cannot be located on it reliably, and the CDR3 follows TCRdb's listing. The chain joins TRBV21-1 to TRBJ2-5; TRBD2 is the table's D call and was not checked against the DNA. TRBV21-1 is assigned pseudogene status. The CDR3 numbers 18 amino acids, ends counted. This CDR3 reads CASSKGPGVAGGAETQYF.

This sequence joins TRBV5-5 and TRBJ2-7; D uncertain. Trimming shortened V by 2 bases and J by 2 bases, and 14 bases separated the two germline ends. Germline values: CDR1 SGHKS, CDR2 YYEKEE (reference sequence). The CDR3 totals 15 residues. CDR3 sequence (DNA): TGTGCCAGCAGCTTTGCGAGTTATAGCCCCTACGAGCAGTACTTC. Protein product: CASSFASYSPYEQYF.

The chain combines TRBV7-8 with TRBJ1-1; D gene unclear. CDR3 length: 13 residues. Trimming took 3 bases from V and 4 from J, leaving 9 bases between them. Germline CDR1 is SGHVS and CDR2 is FQNEAQ. The CDR3 is CASSLQASTEAFF. Written as DNA, the CDR3 is TGTGCCAGCAGCTTGCAAGCGAGCACTGAAGCTTTCTTT. Full variable domain (remainder filled in from reference TRBV7-8 and TRBJ1-1): GAGVSQSPRYKVAKRGQDVALRCDPISGHVSLFWYQQALGQGPEFLTYFQNEAQLDKSGLPSDRFFAERPEGSVSTLKIQRTQQEDSAVYLCASSLQASTEAFFGQGTRLTVV.